This entry describes one T cell receptor beta chain. Amplified regions were TCR beta CDR3 sequences from RNA transcripts. HTBI primers were the set used in a first-round RT-PCR of the TCR CDR3. From the multiplex PCR reads, TCRdb called clonotypes with MiXCR, one entry per CDR3 protein. The profile shows hundreds of thousands of distinct CDR3 sequences, roughly 15% of them singletons. This specimen comes from a study of T cells in Graves' hyperthyroidism and ophthalmopathy. Exclusion of a patient resulted from uncontrolled infection, other autoimmune disease, pregnancy or lactation. Germline CDR1 is MNHEY and CDR2 is SMNVEV (reference sequence). Trimming stripped 2 bases from V and 8 bases from J, with 18 bases between. This CDR3 is built from 15 residues.

The sequence came from a woman aged 55 to 70 with Graves' ophthalmopathy. The source material was blood. The chain couples TRBV27 to TRBJ1-2, with D unclear. The CDR3 protein is CASSLNLGPSRGYTF. In nucleotides, the CDR3 is TGTGCCAGCAGTTTAAATCTCGGGCCGTCTCGGGGCTACACCTTC.